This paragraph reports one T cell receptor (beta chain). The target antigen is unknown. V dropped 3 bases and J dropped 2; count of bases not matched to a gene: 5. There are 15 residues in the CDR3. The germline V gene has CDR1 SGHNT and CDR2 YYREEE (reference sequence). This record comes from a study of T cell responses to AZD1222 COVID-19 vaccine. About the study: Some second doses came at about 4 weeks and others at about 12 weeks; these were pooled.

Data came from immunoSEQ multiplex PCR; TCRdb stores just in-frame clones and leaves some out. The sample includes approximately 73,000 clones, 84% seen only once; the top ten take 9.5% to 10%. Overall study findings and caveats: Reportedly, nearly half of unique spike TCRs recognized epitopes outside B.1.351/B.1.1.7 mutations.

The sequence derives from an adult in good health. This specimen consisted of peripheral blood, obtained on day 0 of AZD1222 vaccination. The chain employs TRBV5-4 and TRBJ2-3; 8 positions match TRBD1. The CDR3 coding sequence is TGTGCCAGCAGCTCGGACAGGGACCACACAGATACGCAGTATTTT. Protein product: CASSSDRDHTDTQYF.